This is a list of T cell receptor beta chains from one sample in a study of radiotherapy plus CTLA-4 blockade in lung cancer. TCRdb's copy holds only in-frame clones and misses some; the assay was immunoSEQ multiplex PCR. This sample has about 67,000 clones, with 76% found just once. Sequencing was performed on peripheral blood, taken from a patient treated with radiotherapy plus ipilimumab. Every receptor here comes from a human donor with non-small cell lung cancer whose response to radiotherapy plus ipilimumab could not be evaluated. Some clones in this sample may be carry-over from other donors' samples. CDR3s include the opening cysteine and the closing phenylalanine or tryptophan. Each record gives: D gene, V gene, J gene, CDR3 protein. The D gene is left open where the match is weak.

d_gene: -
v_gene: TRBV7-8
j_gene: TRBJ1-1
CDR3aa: CASSLDPMNTEAFF

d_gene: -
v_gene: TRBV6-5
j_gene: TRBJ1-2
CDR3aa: CASSYFPEENYGYTF

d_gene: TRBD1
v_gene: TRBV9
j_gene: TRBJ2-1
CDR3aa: CASSVWTGYNEQFF

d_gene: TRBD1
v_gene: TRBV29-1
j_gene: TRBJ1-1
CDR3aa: CSVEGTGSAFF

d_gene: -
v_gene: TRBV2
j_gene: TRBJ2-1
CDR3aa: CASSEEQLSYNEQFF

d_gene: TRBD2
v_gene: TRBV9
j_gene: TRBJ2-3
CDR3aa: CASSVPAGGTDTQYF

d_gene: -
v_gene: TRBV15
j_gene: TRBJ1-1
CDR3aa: CATSSPDKEAFF

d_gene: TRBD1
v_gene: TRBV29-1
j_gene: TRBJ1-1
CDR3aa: CSVEPGGTEAFF

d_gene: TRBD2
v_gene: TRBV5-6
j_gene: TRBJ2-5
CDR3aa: CASSLKLAGGETQYF

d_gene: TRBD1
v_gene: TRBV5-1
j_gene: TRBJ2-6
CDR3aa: CATRQGPGANVLTF

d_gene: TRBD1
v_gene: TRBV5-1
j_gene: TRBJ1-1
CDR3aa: CASSPETGVSTEAFF

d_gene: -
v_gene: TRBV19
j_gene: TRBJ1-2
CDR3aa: CASRGGPRTGNYGYTF

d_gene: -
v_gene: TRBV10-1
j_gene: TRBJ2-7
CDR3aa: CASSESLGGQRYEQYF

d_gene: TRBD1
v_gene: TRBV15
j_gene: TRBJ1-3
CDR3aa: CATSRDSKGAAGNTIYF

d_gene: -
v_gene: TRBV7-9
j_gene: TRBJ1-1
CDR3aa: CASSLVVLNTEAFF

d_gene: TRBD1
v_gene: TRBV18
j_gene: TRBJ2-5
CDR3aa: CASSPITPGQGSETQYF

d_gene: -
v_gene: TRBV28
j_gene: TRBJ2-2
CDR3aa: CASTGSIGELFF

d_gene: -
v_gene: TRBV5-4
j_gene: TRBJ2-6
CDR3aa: CASSLSASGFVGANVLTF

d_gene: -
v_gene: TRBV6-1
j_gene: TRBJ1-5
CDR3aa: CAGRAGNQPQHF

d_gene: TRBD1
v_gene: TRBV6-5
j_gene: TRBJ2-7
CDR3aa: CASSYGTGAEQYF

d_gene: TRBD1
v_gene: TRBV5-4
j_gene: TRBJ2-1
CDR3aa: CASSLRQGRNDEQFF

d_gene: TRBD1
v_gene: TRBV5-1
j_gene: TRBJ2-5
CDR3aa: CASSFQGEETQYF

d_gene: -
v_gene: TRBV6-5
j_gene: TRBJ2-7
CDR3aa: CASSYHGDGYEQYF

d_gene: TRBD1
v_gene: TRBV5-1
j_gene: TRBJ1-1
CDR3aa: CASSLLTGGTEAFF

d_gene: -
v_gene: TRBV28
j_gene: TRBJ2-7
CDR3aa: CASSFQGTSVSYEQYF

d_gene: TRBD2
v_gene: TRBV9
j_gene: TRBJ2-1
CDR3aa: CASSGGGQAYNEQFF

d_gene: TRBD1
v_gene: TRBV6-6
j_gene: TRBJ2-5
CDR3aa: CASRRGQQETQYF

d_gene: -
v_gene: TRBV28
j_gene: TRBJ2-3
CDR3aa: CASTLQGGTDTQYF

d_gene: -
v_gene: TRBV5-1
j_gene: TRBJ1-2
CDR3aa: CASSLNSLNYGYTF

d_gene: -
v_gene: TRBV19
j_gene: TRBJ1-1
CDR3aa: CASSLRGNTEAFF

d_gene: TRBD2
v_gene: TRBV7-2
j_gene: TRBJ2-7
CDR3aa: CASSTGLAGSEQYF

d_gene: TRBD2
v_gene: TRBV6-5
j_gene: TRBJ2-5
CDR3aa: CASRRLGTSGETQYF

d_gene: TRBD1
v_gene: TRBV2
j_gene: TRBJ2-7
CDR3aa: CASENRGLTYEQYF

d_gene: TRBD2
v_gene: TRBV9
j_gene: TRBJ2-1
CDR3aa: CASSVALAGGLYNEQFF

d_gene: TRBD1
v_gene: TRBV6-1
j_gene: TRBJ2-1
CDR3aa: CASSGQGWAYNEQFF

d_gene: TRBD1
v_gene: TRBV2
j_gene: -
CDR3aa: CASRIPGQGIYEQYF

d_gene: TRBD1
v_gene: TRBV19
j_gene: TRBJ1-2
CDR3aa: CASSSNRGPSVNYGYTF

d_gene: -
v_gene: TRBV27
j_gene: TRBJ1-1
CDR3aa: CASSSLTGAPNTEAFF

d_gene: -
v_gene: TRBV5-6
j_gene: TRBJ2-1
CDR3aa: CASSSGTLANEQFF